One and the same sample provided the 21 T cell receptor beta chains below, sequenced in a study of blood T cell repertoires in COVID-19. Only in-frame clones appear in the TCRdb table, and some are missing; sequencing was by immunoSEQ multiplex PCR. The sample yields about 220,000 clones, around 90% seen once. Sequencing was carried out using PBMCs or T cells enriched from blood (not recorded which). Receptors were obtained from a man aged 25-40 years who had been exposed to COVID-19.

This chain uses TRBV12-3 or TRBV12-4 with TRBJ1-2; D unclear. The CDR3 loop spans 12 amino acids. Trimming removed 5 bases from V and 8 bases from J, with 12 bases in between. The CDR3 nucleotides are TGTGCCAGCAGTGAGGGCCCGAGGGGCTACACCTTC. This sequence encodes CASSEGPRGYTF.

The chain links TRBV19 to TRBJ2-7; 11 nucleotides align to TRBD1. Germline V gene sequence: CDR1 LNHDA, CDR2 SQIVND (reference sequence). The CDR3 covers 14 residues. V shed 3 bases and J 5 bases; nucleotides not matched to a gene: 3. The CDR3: CASSMDRGHDEQYF. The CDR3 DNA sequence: TGTGCCAGTAGTATGGACAGGGGGCACGACGAGCAGTACTTC.

The CDR3 nucleotides are TGCGCCAGCAGCCCTAGCGGGGGGAGCACAGATACGCAGTATTTT. This gives the protein CASSPSGGSTDTQYF. This chain joins TRBV5-1 and TRBJ2-3; 11 nucleotides align to TRBD2. Germline CDR1 is SGHRS and CDR2 is YFSETQ. Trimming cost V 4 bases and J 0 bases; bases outside gene matches: 1. The CDR3 totals 15 residues.

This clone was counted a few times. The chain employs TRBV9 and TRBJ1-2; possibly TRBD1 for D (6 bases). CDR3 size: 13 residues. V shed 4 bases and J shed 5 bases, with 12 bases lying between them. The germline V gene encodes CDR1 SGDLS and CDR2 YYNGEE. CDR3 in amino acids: CASSYGQTYGYTF. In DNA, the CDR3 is TGTGCCAGCAGCTACGGACAGACGTATGGCTACACCTTC.

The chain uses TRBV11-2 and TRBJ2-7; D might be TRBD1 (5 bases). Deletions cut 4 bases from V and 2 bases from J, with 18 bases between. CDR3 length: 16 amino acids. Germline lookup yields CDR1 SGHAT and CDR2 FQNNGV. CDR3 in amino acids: CASSSPVAGPTYEQYF. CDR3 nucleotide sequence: TGTGCCAGCAGCTCTCCGGTTGCAGGGCCGACCTACGAGCAGTACTTC.

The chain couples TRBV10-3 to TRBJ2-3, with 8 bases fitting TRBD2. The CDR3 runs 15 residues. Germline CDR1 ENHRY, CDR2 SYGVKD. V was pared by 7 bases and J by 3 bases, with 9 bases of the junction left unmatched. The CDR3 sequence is CAITGGSGATDTQYF. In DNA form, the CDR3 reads TGTGCCATCACGGGGGGGAGCGGGGCTACAGATACGCAGTATTTT.

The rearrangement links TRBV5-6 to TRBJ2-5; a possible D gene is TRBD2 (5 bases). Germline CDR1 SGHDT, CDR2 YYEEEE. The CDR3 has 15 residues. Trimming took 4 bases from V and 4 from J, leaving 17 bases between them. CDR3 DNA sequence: TGTGCCAGCAGCGTCACGGGGAGCATGGGAGAGACCCAGTACTTC. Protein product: CASSVTGSMGETQYF.

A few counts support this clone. CDR3 in DNA: TGTGCCAGCAGTTACAGCGGGGGGGCCACCGGGGAGCTGTTTTTT. This codes for CASSYSGGATGELFF. The chain couples TRBV6-2 or TRBV6-3 to TRBJ2-2; 10 bases map to TRBD2. Germline V CDR1 and CDR2: MNHEY, SVGEGT. V gave up 2 bases and J gave up 4 bases; unmatched junction bases: 1. The CDR3 extends over 15 amino acids.

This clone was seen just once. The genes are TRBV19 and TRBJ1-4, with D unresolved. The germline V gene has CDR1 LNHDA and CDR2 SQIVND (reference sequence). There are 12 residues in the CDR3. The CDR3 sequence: CAIRLSNEKLFF. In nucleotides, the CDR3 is TGTGCAATCAGGCTTTCTAATGAAAAACTGTTTTTT.

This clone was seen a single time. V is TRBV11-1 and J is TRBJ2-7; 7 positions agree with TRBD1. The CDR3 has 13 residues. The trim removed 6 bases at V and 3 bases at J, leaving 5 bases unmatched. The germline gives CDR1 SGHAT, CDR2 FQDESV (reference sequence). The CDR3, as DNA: TGTGCCAGCAGTATAGACAGGGACTACGAGCAGTACTTC. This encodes CASSIDRDYEQYF.

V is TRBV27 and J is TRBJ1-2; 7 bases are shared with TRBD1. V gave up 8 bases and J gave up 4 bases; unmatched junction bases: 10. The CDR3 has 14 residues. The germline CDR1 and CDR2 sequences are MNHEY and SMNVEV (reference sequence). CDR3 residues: CASGKGQTSYGYTF. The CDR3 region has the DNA TGTGCCAGCGGAAAGGGACAGACTTCCTATGGCTACACCTTC.

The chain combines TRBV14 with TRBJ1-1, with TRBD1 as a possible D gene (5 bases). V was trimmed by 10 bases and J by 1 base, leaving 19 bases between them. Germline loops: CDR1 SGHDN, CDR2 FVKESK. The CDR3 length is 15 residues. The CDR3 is CAIDGPGGRNTEAFF. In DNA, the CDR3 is TGTGCCATCGACGGGCCGGGGGGAAGGAACACTGAAGCTTTCTTT.

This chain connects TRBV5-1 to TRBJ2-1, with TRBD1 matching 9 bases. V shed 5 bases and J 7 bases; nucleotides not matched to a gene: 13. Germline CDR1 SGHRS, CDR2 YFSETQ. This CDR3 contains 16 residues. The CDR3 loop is CASRSIYRGLSNEQFF. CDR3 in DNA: TGCGCCAGCAGGTCGATTTACAGGGGGCTGAGTAATGAGCAGTTCTTC.

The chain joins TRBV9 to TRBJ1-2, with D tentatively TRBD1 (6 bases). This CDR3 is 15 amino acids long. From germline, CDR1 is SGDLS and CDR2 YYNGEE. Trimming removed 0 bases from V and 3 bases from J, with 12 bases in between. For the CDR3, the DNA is TGTGCCAGCAGCGTAGCTGGGGGCGCAGACTATGGCTACACCTTC. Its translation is CASSVAGGADYGYTF.

The CDR3 DNA sequence: TGTGCCATCAGTGCCAGGCCCCCTAACTATGGCTACACCTTC. This sequence encodes CAISARPPNYGYTF. The rearrangement joins TRBV10-3 to TRBJ1-2; D is uncertain. The V gene's germline CDR1 is ENHRY and CDR2 SYGVKD. This CDR3 comprises 14 residues. V was cut by 4 bases and J by 0 bases, with 9 bases left in between.

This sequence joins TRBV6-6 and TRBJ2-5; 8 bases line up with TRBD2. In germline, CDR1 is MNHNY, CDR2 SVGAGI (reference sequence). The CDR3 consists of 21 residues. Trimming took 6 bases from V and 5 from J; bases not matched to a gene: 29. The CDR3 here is CASSSIAPIYPQRGLSETQYF. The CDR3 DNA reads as TGTGCCAGCAGCAGCATTGCCCCTATTTACCCCCAGCGGGGGCTAAGCGAGACCCAGTACTTC.

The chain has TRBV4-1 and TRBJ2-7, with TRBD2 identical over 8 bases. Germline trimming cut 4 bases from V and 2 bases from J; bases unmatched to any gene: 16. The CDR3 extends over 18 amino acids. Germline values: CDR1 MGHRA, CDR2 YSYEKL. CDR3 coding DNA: TGCGCCAGCAGCCTCTCCGGGACTAGTCCCAGCGTTCCCTACGAGCAGTACTTC. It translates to CASSLSGTSPSVPYEQYF.

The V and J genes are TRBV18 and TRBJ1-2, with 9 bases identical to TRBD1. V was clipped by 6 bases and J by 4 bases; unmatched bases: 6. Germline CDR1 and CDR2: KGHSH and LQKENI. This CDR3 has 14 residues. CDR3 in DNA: TGTGCCAGCTCCCCCGGGACAGGGCCCTATGGCTACACCTTC. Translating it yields CASSPGTGPYGYTF. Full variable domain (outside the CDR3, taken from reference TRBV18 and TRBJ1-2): NAGVMQNPRHLVRRRGQEARLRCSPMKGHSHVYWYRQLPEEGLKFMVYLQKENIIDESGMPKERFSAEFPKEGPSILRIQQVVRGDSAAYFCASSPGTGPYGYTFGSGTRLTVV.

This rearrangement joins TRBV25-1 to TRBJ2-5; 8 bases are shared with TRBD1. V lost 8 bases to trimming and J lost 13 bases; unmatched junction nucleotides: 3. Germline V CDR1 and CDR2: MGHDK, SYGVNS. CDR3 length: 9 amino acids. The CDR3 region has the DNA TGTGCCAGCGGACAGGGTCCGTACTTC. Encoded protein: CASGQGPYF.

CDR3 nucleotide sequence: TGTGCCAGCAGTCTGGGACAGGGAGCTGGAGCTTTCTTT. Its translation is CASSLGQGAGAFF. The V gene is TRBV12-3 or TRBV12-4, the J gene TRBJ1-1, with 9 bases fitting TRBD1. This CDR3 is built from 13 residues. V was pared by 5 bases and J by 10 bases, with 8 bases of the junction left unmatched.

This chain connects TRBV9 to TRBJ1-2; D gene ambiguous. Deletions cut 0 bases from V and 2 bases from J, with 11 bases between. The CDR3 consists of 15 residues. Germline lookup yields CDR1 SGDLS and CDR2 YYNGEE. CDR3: CASSVDGGSNYGYTF. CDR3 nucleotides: TGTGCCAGCAGCGTAGACGGAGGGTCCAACTATGGCTACACCTTC.